The sequence of this T cell receptor beta chain was determined in a study of T cells in Graves' hyperthyroidism and ophthalmopathy. Study in general: Peripheral blood specimens were obtained at initial diagnosis, prior to any treatment.

Regions amplified from RNA transcripts were the TCR beta CDR3 regions. A set of HTBI primers served as the primers for a first-round RT-PCR of the TCR CDR3. TCRdb recomputed calls from the multiplex PCR reads with MiXCR, one row per CDR3 protein. This table has some 650,000 distinct CDR3 sequences, 16% appearing once. This CDR3 contains 16 residues. Germline V gene sequence: CDR1 MNHNS, CDR2 SASEGT. The V end was cut by 5 bases, the J end by 0 bases, with 17 bases between. Extraction of PBMCs used roughly 9.6 ml of fresh peripheral blood. This clonotype was recorded many times. The rearrangement uses TRBV6-1 and TRBJ2-7; no firm D call. This clonotype was obtained from a woman aged 40 to 50 with Graves' ophthalmopathy. The sequencing sample was made of blood. The CDR3 spells CASSSLRDWTSYEQYF. CDR3 DNA: TGTGCCAGCAGTAGTCTCAGAGACTGGACCTCCTACGAGCAGTACTTC.